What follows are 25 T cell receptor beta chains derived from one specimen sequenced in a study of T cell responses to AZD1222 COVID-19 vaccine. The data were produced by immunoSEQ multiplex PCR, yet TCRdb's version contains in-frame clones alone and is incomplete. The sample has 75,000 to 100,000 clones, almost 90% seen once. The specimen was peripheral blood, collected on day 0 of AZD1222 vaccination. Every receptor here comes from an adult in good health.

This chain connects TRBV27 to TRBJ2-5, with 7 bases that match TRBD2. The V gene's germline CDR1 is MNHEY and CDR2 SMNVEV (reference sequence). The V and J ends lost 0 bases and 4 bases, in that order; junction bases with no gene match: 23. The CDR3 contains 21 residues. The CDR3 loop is CASSLSPYPLLQGGELETQYF. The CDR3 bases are TGTGCCAGCAGTTTATCTCCATATCCTCTCCTTCAGGGAGGGGAGTTAGAGACCCAGTACTTC.

The CDR3 spells CASDPGKNYNEQFF. CDR3 coding DNA: TGTGCCAGCGACCCCGGGAAGAATTACAATGAGCAGTTCTTC. The rearrangement joins TRBV19 to TRBJ2-1; D perhaps matches TRBD2 (5 bases). The CDR3 has 14 residues. V was shortened by 9 bases and J by 4 bases, with 16 bases between the two germline ends. Germline loops: CDR1 LNHDA, CDR2 SQIVND (reference sequence).

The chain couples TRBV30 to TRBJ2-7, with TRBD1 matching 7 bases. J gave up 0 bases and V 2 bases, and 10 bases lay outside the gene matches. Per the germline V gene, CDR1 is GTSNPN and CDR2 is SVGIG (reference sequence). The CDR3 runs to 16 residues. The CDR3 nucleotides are TGTGCCTGGAGTACACTCAGGGGGTTCATCTCCTACGAGCAGTACTTC. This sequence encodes CAWSTLRGFISYEQYF.

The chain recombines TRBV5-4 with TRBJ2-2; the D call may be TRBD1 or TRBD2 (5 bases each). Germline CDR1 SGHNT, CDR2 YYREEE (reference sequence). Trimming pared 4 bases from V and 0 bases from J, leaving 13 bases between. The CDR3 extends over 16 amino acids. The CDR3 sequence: CASSVGRATNTGELFF. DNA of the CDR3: TGTGCCAGCAGCGTGGGGCGGGCCACGAACACCGGGGAGCTGTTTTTT.

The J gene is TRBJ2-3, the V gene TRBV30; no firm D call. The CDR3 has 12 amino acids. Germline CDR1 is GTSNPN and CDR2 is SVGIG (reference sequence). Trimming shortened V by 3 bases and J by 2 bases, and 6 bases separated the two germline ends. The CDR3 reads CAWSSNTDTQYF. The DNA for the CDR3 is TGTGCCTGGAGCAGCAACACAGATACGCAGTATTTT.

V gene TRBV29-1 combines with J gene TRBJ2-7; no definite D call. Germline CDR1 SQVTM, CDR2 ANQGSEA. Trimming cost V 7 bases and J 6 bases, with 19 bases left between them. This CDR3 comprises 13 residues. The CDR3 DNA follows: TGCAGCGGCGCGTTGGGTCCCTCCGGCGAGCAGTACTTC. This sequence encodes CSGALGPSGEQYF.

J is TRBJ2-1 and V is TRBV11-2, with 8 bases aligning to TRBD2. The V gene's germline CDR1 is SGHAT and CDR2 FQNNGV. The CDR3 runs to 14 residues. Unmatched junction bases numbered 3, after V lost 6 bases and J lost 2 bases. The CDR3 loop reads CASRAAGAYNEQFF. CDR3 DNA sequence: TGTGCCAGCAGGGCAGCGGGAGCCTACAATGAGCAGTTCTTC.

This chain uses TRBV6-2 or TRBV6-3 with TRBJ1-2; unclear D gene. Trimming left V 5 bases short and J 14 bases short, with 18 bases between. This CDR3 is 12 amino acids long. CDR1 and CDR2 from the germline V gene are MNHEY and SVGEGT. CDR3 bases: TGTGCCAGCAGTGCCCCGGGCAGTCCCGGGACCTTC. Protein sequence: CASSAPGSPGTF.

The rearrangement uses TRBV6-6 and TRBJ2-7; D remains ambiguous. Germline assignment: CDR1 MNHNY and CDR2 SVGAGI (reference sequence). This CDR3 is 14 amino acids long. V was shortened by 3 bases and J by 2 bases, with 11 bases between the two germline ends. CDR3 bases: TGTGCCAGCAGTTATTCCGCTAGTCCCTACGAGCAGTACTTC. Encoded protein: CASSYSASPYEQYF.

DNA of the CDR3: TGCGCCAGCAGCCCAGGACTAGCCTACGAGCAGTACTTC. This gives the protein CASSPGLAYEQYF. This chain uses TRBV5-1 with TRBJ2-7; 7 nucleotides align to TRBD2. Germline V gene lookup returns CDR1 SGHRS and CDR2 YFSETQ. J gave up 2 bases and V 4 bases, and 3 bases lay outside the gene matches. This CDR3 is 13 amino acids long.

The CDR3 reads CASCLSASGLTDTQYF. The CDR3 DNA is TGTGCCAGCTGCCTCAGCGCTAGCGGACTGACAGATACGCAGTATTTT. The V and J genes are TRBV19 and TRBJ2-3, with 7 bases lining up with TRBD2. Germline V lookup: CDR1 LNHDA, CDR2 SQIVND (reference sequence). The V and J ends lost 9 bases and 3 bases, in that order; junction bases with no gene match: 15. CDR3 length: 16 residues.

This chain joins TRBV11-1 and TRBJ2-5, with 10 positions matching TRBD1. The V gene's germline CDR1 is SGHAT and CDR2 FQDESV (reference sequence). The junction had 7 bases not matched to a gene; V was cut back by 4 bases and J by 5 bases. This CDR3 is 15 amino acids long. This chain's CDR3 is CASSSPGQGMETQYF. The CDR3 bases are TGTGCCAGCAGCTCACCGGGACAGGGGATGGAGACCCAGTACTTC.

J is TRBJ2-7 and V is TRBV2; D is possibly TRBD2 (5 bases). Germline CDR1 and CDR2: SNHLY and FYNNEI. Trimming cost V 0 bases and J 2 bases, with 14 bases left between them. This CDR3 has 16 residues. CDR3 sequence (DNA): TGTGCCAGCAGTGAAGCCCCGAGCGGAATGCCCTACGAGCAGTACTTC. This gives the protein CASSEAPSGMPYEQYF. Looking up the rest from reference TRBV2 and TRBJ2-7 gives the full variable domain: EPEVTQTPSHQVTQMGQEVILRCVPISNHLYFYWYRQILGQKVEFLVSFYNNEISEKSEIFDDQFSVERPDGSNFTLKIRSTKLEDSAMYFCASSEAPSGMPYEQYFGPGTRLTVT.

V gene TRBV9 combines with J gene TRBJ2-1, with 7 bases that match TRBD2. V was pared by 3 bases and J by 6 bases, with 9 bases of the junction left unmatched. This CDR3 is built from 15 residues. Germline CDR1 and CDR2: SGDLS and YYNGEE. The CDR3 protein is CASSERGRVFNEQFF. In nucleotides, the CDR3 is TGTGCCAGCAGCGAGCGCGGGAGAGTTTTCAATGAGCAGTTCTTC. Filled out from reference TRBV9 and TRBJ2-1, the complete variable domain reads DSGVTQTPKHLITATGQRVTLRCSPRSGDLSVYWYQQSLDQGLQFLIQYYNGEERAKGNILERFSAQQFPDLHSELNLSSLELGDSALYFCASSERGRVFNEQFFGPGTRLTVL.

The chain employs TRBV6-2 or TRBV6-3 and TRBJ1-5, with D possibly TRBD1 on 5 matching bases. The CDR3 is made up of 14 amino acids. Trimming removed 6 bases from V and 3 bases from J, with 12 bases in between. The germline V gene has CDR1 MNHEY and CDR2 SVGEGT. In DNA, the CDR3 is TGTGCCAGCAGCACGACAGTAATCAATCAGCCCCAGCATTTT. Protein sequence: CASSTTVINQPQHF.

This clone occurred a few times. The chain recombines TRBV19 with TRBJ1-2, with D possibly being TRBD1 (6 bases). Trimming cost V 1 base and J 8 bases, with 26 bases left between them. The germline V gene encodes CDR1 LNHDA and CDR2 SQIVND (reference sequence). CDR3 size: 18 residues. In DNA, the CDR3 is TGTGCCAGTAGTATAGTGCGCTCAGTAACAGGGCGGCCTTGGGGCTACACCTTC. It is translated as CASSIVRSVTGRPWGYTF.

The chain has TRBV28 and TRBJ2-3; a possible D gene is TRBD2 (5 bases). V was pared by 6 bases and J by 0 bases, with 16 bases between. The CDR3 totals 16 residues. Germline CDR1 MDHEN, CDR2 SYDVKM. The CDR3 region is CASSVGGRTSTDTQYF. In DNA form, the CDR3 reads TGTGCCAGCAGCGTCGGAGGTAGGACTAGCACAGATACGCAGTATTTT.

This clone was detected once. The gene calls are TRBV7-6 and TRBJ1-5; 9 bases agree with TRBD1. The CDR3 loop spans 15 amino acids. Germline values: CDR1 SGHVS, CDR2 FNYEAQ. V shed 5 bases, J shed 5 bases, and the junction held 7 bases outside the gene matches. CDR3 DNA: TGTGCCAGCAGCGCCACAGGGGGCGTCGATCAGCCCCAGCATTTT. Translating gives CASSATGGVDQPQHF.

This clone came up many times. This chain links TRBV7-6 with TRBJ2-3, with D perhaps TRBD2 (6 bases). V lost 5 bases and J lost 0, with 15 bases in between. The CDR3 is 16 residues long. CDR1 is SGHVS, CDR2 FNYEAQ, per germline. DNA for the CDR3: TGTGCCAGCAGCCTGGTAGCGGCTTCTAGCACAGATACGCAGTATTTT. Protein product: CASSLVAASSTDTQYF.

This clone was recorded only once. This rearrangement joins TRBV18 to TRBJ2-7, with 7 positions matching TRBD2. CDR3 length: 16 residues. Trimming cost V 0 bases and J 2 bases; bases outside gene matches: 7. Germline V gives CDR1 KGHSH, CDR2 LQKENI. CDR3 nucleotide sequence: TGTGCCAGCTCACCACCGTATAGCGGGTGGACCTACGAGCAGTACTTC. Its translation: CASSPPYSGWTYEQYF.

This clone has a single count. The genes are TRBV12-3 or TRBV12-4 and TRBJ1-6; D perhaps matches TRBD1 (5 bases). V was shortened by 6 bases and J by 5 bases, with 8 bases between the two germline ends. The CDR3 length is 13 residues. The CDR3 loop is CASREGNNSPLHF. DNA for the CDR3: TGTGCCAGCAGGGAGGGGAATAATTCACCCCTCCACTTT.

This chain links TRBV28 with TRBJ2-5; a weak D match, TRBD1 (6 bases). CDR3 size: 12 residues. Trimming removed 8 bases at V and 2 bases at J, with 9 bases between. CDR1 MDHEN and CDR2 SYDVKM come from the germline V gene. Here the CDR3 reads CASRQVQETQYF. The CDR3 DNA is TGTGCCAGCCGACAGGTTCAAGAGACCCAGTACTTC.

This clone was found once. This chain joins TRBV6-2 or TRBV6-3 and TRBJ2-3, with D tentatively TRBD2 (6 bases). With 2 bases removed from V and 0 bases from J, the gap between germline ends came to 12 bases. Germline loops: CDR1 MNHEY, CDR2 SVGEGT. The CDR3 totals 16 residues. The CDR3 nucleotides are TGTGCCAGCAGTTACGTCGGGACTTCTAGCACAGATACGCAGTATTTT. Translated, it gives CASSYVGTSSTDTQYF.

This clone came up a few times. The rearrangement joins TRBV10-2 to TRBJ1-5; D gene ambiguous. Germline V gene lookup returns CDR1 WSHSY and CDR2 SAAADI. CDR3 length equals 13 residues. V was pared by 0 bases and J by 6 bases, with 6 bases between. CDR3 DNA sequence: TGCGCCAGCAGTGAGTCGAACGCTCAGCCCCAGCATTTT. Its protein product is CASSESNAQPQHF.

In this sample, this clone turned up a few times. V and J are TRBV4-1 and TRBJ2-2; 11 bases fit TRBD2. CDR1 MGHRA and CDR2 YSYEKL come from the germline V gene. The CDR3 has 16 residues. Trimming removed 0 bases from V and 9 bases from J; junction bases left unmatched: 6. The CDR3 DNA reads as TGCGCCAGCAGCCAAGAGCTGGGACTAGCGGCCCGGGAGCTGTTTTTT. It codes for CASSQELGLAARELFF.